This TCR beta chain originates from a study of blood T cell repertoires in COVID-19. Across the whole study: Specimens from acute and convalescent COVID-19 originated in the United States, Italy and Spain. T cells, B-cell-depleted T cells, or PBMCs provided the cDNA or gDNA that served as material.

Two negative PCRs, clearance, or symptom resolution were required of recovered Cohort 3 donors. TCRdb's copy holds only in-frame clones and misses some; the assay was immunoSEQ multiplex PCR. The sample gives a few hundred thousand clones, 75% to 90% of which show up once; approximately 1.2% is in the top ten. The CDR3 runs 14 residues. The germline V gene encodes CDR1 MNHEY and CDR2 SVGAGI. V gave up 6 bases and J gave up 4 bases, with 15 bases separating them. The origin of this receptor is a man aged 25-45 years who had recovered from COVID-19. Sequencing used PBMCs or T cells enriched from blood (not recorded which). The V call is TRBV6-5, the J call TRBJ1-2; weak D call: TRBD1 (6 bases). CDR3 DNA: TGTGCCAGCAGCCCGAACAGGGCAGGCTATGGCTACACCTTC. The encoded protein is CASSPNRAGYGYTF.